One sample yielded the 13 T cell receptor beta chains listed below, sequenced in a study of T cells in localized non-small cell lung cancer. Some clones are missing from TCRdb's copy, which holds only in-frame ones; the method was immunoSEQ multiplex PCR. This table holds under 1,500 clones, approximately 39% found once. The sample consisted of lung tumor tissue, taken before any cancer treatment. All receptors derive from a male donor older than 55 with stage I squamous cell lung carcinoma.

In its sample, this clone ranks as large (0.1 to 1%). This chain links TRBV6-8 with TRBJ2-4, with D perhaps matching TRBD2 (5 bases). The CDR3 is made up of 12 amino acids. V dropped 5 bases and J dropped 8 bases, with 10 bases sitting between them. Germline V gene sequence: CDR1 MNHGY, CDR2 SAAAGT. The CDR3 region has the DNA TGTGCCAGCAGTGCGGACGGGGACATTCAGTACTTC. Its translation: CASSADGDIQYF.

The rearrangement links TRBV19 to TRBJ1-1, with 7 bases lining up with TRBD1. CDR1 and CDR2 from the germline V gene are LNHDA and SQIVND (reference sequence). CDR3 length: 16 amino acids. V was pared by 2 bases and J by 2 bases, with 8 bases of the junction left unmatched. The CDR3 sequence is CASSIPGQIPNTEAFF. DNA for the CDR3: TGTGCCAGTAGTATACCGGGACAGATTCCTAACACTGAAGCTTTCTTT.

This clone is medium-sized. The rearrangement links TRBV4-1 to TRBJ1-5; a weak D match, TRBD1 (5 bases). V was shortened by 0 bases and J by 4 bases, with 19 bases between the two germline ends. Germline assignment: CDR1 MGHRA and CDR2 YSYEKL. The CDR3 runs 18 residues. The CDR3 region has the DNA TGCGCCAGCAGCCAAGAGGAAGGGGTTTTGGGATCAAATCAGCCCCAGCATTTT. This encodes CASSQEEGVLGSNQPQHF.

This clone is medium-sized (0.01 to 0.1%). The CDR3 region is CASSLGTQNRETQYF. The CDR3 bases are TGTGCCAGCAGCTTAGGGACCCAAAATCGAGAGACCCAGTACTTC. The chain employs TRBV11-3 and TRBJ2-5, with D hard to call. The V and J ends lost 1 base and 4 bases respectively, with 13 bases between them. Germline V gene lookup returns CDR1 SGHNT and CDR2 YENEEA. This CDR3 is 15 amino acids long.

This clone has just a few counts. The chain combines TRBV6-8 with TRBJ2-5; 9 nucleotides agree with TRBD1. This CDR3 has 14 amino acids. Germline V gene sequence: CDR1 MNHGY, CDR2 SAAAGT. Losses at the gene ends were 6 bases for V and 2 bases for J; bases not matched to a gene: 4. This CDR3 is CASSLGTGQETQYF. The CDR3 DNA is TGTGCCAGCAGCCTAGGGACAGGGCAAGAGACCCAGTACTTC.

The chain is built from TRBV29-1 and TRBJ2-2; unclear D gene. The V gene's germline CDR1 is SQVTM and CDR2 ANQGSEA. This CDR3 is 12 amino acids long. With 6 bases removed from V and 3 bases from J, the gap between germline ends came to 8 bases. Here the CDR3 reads CSVMPHTGELFF. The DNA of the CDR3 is TGCAGCGTGATGCCCCACACCGGGGAGCTGTTTTTT.

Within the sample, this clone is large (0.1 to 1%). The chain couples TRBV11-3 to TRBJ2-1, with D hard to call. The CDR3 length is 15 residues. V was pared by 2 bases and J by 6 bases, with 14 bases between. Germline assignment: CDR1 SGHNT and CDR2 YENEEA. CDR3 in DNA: TGTGCCAGCAGCTTATATAGCCATTTGGCCAATGAGCAGTTCTTC. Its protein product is CASSLYSHLANEQFF.

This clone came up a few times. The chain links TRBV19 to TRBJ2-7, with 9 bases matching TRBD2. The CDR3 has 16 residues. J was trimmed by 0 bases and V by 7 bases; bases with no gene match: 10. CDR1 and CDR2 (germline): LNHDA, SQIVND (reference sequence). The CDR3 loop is CASTPRAGGDSYEQYF. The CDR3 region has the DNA TGTGCCAGTACGCCCCGAGCGGGAGGAGACTCCTACGAGCAGTACTTC.

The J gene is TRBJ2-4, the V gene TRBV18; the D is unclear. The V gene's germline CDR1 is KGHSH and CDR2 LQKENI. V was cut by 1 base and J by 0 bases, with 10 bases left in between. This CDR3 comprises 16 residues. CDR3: CASSPLFEPAKNIQYF. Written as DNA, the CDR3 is TGTGCCAGCTCACCACTGTTCGAACCAGCCAAAAACATTCAGTACTTC.

The chain's CDR3 is CASRQAPPGQGADTQYF. CDR3 coding DNA: TGTGCCAGCAGGCAGGCCCCCCCCGGACAGGGGGCAGATACGCAGTATTTT. The chain recombines TRBV25-1 with TRBJ2-3, with 10 bases that match TRBD1. There are 17 residues in the CDR3. CDR1 MGHDK and CDR2 SYGVNS come from the germline V gene. J lost 4 bases, V lost 6 bases, and 13 bases had no gene match.

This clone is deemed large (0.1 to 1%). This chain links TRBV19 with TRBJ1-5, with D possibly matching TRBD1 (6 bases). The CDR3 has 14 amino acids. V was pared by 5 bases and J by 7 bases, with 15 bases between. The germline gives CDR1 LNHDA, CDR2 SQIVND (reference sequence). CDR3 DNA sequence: TGTGCCAGTAGTCCTTGGGACACCCCCCAGCCCCAGCATTTT. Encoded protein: CASSPWDTPQPQHF. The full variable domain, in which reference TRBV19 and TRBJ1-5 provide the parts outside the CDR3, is DGGITQSPKYLFRKEGQNVTLSCEQNLNHDAMYWYRQDPGQGLRLIYYSQIVNDFQKGDIAEGYSVSREKKESFPLTVTSAQKNPTAFYLCASSPWDTPQPQHFGDGTRLSIL.

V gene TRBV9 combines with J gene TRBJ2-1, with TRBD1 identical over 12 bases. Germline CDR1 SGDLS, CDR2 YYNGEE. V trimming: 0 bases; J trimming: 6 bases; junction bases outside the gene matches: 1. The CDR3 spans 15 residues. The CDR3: CASSVGDRGPNEQFF. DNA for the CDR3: TGTGCCAGCAGCGTAGGGGACAGGGGGCCCAATGAGCAGTTCTTC. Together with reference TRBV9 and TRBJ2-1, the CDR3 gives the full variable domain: DSGVTQTPKHLITATGQRVTLRCSPRSGDLSVYWYQQSLDQGLQFLIQYYNGEERAKGNILERFSAQQFPDLHSELNLSSLELGDSALYFCASSVGDRGPNEQFFGPGTRLTVL.

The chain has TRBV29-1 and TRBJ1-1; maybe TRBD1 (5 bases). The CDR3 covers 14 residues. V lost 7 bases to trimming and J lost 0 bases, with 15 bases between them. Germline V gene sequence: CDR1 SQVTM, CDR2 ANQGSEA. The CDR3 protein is CSGSVGRMNTEAFF. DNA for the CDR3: TGCAGCGGCAGCGTGGGACGGATGAACACTGAAGCTTTCTTT.